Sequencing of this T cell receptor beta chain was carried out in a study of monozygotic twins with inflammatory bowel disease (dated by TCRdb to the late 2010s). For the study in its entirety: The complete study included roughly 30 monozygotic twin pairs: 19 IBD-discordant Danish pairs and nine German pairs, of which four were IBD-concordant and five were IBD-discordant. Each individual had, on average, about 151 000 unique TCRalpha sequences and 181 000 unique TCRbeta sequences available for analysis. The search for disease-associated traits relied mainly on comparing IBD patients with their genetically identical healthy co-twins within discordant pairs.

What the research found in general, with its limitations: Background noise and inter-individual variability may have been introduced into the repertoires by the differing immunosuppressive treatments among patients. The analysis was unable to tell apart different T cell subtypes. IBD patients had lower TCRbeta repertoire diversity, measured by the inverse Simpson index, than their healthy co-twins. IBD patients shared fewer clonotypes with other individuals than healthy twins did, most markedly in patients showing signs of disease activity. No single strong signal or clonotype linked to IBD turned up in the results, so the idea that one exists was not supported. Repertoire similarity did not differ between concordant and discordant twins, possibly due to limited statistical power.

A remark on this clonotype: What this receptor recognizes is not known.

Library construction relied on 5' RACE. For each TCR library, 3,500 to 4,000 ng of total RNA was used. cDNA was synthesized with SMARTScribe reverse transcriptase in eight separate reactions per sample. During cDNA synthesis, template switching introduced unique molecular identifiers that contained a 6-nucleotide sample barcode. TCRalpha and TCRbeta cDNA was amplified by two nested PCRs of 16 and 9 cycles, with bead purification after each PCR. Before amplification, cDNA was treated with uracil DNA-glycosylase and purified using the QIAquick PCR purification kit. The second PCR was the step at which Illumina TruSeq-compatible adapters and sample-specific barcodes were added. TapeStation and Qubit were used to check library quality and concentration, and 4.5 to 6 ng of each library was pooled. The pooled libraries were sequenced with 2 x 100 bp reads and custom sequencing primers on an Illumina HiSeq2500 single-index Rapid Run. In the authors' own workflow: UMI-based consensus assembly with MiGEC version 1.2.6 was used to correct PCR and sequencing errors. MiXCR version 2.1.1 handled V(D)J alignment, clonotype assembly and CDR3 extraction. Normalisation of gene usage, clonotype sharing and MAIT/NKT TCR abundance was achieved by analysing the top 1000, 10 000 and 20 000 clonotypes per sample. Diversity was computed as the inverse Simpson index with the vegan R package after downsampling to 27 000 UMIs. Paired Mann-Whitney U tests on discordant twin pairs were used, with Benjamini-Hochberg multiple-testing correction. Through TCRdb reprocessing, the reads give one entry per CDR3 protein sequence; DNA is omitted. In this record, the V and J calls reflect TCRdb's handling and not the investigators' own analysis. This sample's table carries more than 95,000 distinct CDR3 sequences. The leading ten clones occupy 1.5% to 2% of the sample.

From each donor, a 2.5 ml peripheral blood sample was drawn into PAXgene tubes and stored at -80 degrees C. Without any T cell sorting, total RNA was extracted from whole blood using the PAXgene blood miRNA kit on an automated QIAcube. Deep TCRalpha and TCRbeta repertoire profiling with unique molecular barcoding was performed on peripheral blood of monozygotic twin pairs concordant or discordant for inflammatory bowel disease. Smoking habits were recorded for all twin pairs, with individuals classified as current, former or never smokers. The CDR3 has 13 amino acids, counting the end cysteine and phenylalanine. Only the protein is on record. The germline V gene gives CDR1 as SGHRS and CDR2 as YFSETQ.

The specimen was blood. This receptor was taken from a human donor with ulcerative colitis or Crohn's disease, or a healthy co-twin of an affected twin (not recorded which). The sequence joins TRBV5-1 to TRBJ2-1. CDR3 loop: CASSFSKANEQFF. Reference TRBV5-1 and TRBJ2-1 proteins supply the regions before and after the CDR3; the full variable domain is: KAGVTQTPRYLIKTRGQQVTLSCSPISGHRSVSWYQQTPGQGLQFLFEYFSETQRNKGNFPGRFSGRQFSNSRSEMNVSTLELGDSALYLCASSFSKANEQFFGPGTRLTVL.